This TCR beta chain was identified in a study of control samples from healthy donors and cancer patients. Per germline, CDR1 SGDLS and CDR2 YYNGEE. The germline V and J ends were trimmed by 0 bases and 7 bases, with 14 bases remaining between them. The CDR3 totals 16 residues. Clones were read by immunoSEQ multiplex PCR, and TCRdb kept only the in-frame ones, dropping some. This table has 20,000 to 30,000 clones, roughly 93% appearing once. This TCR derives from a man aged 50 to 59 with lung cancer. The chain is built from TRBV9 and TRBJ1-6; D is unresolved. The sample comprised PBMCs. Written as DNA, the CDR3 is TGTGCCAGCAGCGTAGGGAGAAACCCAACAAATTCACCCCTCCACTTT. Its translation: CASSVGRNPTNSPLHF.